This T cell receptor beta chain stems from a study of blood T cell repertoires in COVID-19. Assay used: immunoSEQ multiplex PCR; TCRdb lists only in-frame clones, some missing. The sample includes under 95,000 clones, around 90% seen only once; the top ten take 4.5% to 5.5%. Per the germline V gene, CDR1 is MNHNY and CDR2 is SVGAGI (reference sequence). V was trimmed by 9 bases and J by 2 bases, leaving 10 bases between them. The CDR3 extends over 12 amino acids. The genes are TRBV6-6 and TRBJ1-1, with no clear D. Sequencing was carried out using peripheral blood. This clonotype was obtained from a human donor in a cohort sampled during active COVID-19. CDR3 nucleotide sequence: TGTGCCAGTTCCACAGTCAACACTGAAGCTTTCTTT. It specifies CASSTVNTEAFF.